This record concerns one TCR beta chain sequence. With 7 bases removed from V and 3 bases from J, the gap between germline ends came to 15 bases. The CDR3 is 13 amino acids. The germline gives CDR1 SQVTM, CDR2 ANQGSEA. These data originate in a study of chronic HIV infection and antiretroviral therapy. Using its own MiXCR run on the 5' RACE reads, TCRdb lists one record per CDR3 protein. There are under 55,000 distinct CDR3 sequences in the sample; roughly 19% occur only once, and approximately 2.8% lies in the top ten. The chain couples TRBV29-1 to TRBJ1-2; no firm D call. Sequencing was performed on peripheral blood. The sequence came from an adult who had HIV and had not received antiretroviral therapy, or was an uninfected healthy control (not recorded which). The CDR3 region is CSAAGGADYGYTF. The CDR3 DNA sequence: TGCAGCGCCGCTGGAGGCGCAGACTATGGCTACACCTTC. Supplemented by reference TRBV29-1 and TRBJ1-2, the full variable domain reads SAVISQKPSRDICQRGTSLTIQCQVDSQVTMMFWYRQQPGQSLTLIATANQGSEATYESGFVIDKFPISRPNLTFSTLTVSNMSPEDSSIYLCSAAGGADYGYTFGSGTRLTVV.